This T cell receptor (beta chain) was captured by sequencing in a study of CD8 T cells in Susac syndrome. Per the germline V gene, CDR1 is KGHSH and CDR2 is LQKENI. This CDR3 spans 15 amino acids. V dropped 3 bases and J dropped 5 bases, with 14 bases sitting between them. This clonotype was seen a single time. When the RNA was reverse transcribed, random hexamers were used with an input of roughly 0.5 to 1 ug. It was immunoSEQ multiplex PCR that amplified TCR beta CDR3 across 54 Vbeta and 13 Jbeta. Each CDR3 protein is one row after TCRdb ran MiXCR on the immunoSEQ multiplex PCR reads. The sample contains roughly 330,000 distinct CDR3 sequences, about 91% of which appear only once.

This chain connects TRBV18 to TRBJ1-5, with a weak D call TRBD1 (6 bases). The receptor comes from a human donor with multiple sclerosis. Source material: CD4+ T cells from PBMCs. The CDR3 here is CASSPRDTDHQPQHF. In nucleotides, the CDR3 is TGTGCCAGCTCACCCCGGGACACCGACCATCAGCCCCAGCATTTT.